This T cell receptor beta chain was retrieved from a study of human T cells and chemical hapten exposure. Whole-study results and caveats: Expanded TCR counts at PT1 went up together with patch test score, a positive correlation. With regard to DPC sensitization, TCRs above 1 in 1000 frequency did not change. Compared with pre-sensitization or healthy control sets, expanded TCRs clustered more.

A word on this clonotype: Its antigen is still unknown. A much more abundant neighbour one base away suggests this may be a read error.

The time point was: patch test 1, 2 weeks after DPC sensitization. As to treatment: therapeutic diphenylcyclopropenone sensitization with weekly scalp DPC. The CDR3 contains 15 residues. Germline CDR1 reads SGHRS; CDR2 reads YFSETQ. MiXCR was run by TCRdb on the RACE reads, yielding one entry per CDR3 protein. The sample records 100,000 or so distinct CDR3 sequences, roughly 9.6% being singletons. This TCR was recovered from a woman aged 40 to 50 with alopecia areata. Some clones in this sample may be carry-over from other donors' samples. Here the sequenced sample was whole blood, taken in connection with sensitization to the hapten diphenylcyclopropenone (DPC). The chain links TRBV5-1 to TRBJ2-3, with D perhaps given as TRBD1 or TRBD2 (5 bases each). The chain's CDR3 is CASSFQDGTVDTPYF. CDR3 nucleotide sequence: TGCGCCAGCAGCTTCCAGGACGGGACGGTCGATACGCCGTATTTT.